A single sample gave rise to the 17 T cell receptor beta chains below, sequenced in a study of T cells in Graves' hyperthyroidism and ophthalmopathy. The TCR beta CDR3 regions underwent amplification using RNA transcripts as the source. The study used the HTBI primer set for a first-round RT-PCR of the TCR CDR3. MiXCR was run by TCRdb on the multiplex PCR reads, yielding one entry per CDR3 protein. Of a few hundred thousand distinct CDR3 sequences listed, about 14% are singletons. The sample taken for sequencing was blood. These receptors were obtained from a woman aged 25 to 45 with Graves' hyperthyroidism that later progressed to Graves' ophthalmopathy.

This clonotype has at least ten counts. This chain joins TRBV11-2 and TRBJ1-1; possibly TRBD1 for D (6 bases). This CDR3 is 16 amino acids long. Germline V gene sequence: CDR1 SGHAT, CDR2 FQNNGV. V lost 0 bases to trimming and J lost 1 base, with 12 bases between them. The CDR3 DNA reads TGTGCCAGCAGCTTAGATGGAGGGGGGGAGAACACTGAAGCTTTCTTT. It encodes CASSLDGGGENTEAFF.

The CDR3 nucleotides are TGTGCCAGCAGCCAAGGGCCGTTTTGGGATACGCAGTATTTT. Translation gives CASSQGPFWDTQYF. The genes are TRBV4-2 and TRBJ2-3; no clear D gene. V lost 1 base and J 6 bases, leaving 11 bases between the germline ends. The germline gives CDR1 LGHNA, CDR2 YNFKEQ. This CDR3 has 14 residues.

This clonotype was recorded at least ten times. This rearrangement joins TRBV2 to TRBJ2-2, with TRBD2 identical over 7 bases. The V and J ends lost 6 bases and 0 bases, in that order; junction bases with no gene match: 4. Germline CDR1 and CDR2: SNHLY and FYNNEI. CDR3 length equals 15 residues. The CDR3 DNA reads as TGTGCCAGCAGGGGGGGGTCATCGAACACCGGGGAGCTGTTTTTT. It yields the protein CASRGGSSNTGELFF.

This clonotype was picked up many times. This chain uses TRBV12-3 or TRBV12-4 with TRBJ1-5; TRBD1 agrees at 8 bases. J lost 7 bases, V lost 5 bases, and 13 bases had no gene match. CDR3 length: 16 residues. The CDR3 DNA reads TGTGCCAGCAGTCCCCCGACAGGGGTATCGGGACAGCCCCAGCATTTT. Its translation: CASSPPTGVSGQPQHF.

The genes are TRBV10-3 and TRBJ1-2, with no clear D. The CDR3 contains 13 residues. Germline lookup yields CDR1 ENHRY and CDR2 SYGVKD. The V and J ends lost 11 bases and 3 bases respectively, with 16 bases between them. The chain's CDR3 is CASTPNEDYGYTF. The CDR3 region has the DNA TGTGCCTCGACACCTAACGAGGACTATGGCTACACCTTC.

This clonotype was observed many times. J is TRBJ2-1 and V is TRBV6-2 or TRBV6-3, with 11 bases aligning to TRBD2. The junction had 18 bases not matched to a gene; V was cut back by 6 bases and J by 5 bases. This CDR3 is 19 amino acids long. Germline loops: CDR1 MNHEY, CDR2 SVGEGT. The CDR3 DNA reads as TGTGCCAGCAGGGGAGGGGGGACTAGCGGCCCTTACGGCCACAATGAGCAGTTCTTC. Protein sequence: CASRGGGTSGPYGHNEQFF.

At least ten counts were recorded for this clonotype. This rearrangement joins TRBV19 to TRBJ1-1; TRBD1 might be the D (5 bases). V was cut by 7 bases and J by 3 bases, with 18 bases left in between. Germline CDR1 reads LNHDA; CDR2 reads SQIVND (reference sequence). The CDR3 extends over 15 amino acids. The CDR3 spells CASTRGLDTDTEAFF. The CDR3 bases are TGTGCCAGTACCCGGGGGTTGGACACGGACACTGAAGCTTTCTTT.

Concerning this clonotype itself: A much larger clone differs from this one at a single base, so this may be a read error. V and J are TRBV5-1 and TRBJ2-7; 8 bases match TRBD1. CDR3 length equals 15 residues. Per germline, CDR1 SGHRS and CDR2 YFSETQ. The CDR3, as DNA: TGCGCCAGCGGCTTCTCGACAGGGGTGGCTTACGAGCAGTACTTC. This translates into CASGFSTGVAYEQYF.

Ten or more counts support this clonotype. The chain is built from TRBV11-1 and TRBJ2-5; 8 bases fit TRBD1. Trimming took 8 bases from V and 3 from J; bases not matched to a gene: 11. The CDR3 length is 15 residues. Germline assignment: CDR1 SGHAT and CDR2 FQDESV (reference sequence). DNA for the CDR3: TGTGCCAGCGGATCCGGGACAGGAGGGAAAGAGACCCAGTACTTC. It is translated as CASGSGTGGKETQYF.

This clonotype was seen at least ten times. V is TRBV10-3 and J is TRBJ2-7; TRBD1 matches 10 bases. The germline gives CDR1 ENHRY, CDR2 SYGVKD. The ends lost 7 bases at V and 5 bases at J; junction bases unmatched: 8. This CDR3 comprises 14 residues. As DNA, the CDR3 is TGTGCCATCAACCCGGGACAGGGGTCCCACGAGCAGTACTTC. Residues: CAINPGQGSHEQYF.

This rearrangement joins TRBV5-1 to TRBJ2-1; 10 nucleotides agree with TRBD2. The CDR3 runs to 16 residues. Unmatched junction bases numbered 2, after V lost 2 bases and J lost 0 bases. The germline CDR1 and CDR2 sequences are SGHRS and YFSETQ. In DNA, the CDR3 is TGCGCCAGCAGCTTTAGCGGGGGGAGCTCCTACAATGAGCAGTTCTTC. Translating it yields CASSFSGGSSYNEQFF. Together with reference TRBV5-1 and TRBJ2-1, the CDR3 gives the full variable domain: KAGVTQTPRYLIKTRGQQVTLSCSPISGHRSVSWYQQTPGQGLQFLFEYFSETQRNKGNFPGRFSGRQFSNSRSEMNVSTLELGDSALYLCASSFSGGSSYNEQFFGPGTRLTVL.

There are many counts of this clonotype. The DNA for the CDR3 is TGTGCCTCCGTCGGGGGCACTGAAGCTTTCTTT. Encoded protein: CASVGGTEAFF. The rearrangement links TRBV27 to TRBJ1-1, with a weak D call TRBD1 (5 bases). The CDR3 spans 11 residues. V lost 11 bases and J 4 bases, leaving 11 bases between the germline ends. Looked up from germline, CDR1 is MNHEY and CDR2 is SMNVEV (reference sequence).

This clonotype has just a few counts. This chain uses TRBV19 with TRBJ2-7; 7 bases align to TRBD1. CDR3 length: 15 residues. CDR1 and CDR2 from the germline V gene are LNHDA and SQIVND (reference sequence). V was pared by 4 bases and J by 0 bases, with 6 bases of the junction left unmatched. The CDR3 spells CASSTSTGSSYEQYF. DNA of the CDR3: TGTGCCAGTAGTACATCGACAGGGAGCTCCTACGAGCAGTACTTC.

This clonotype was observed a few times. The chain is built from TRBV7-9 and TRBJ2-1; 11 nucleotides match TRBD2. The CDR3 spans 17 residues. V shed 5 bases, J shed 0 bases, and the junction held 6 bases outside the gene matches. CDR1 SEHNR and CDR2 FQNEAQ come from the germline V gene (reference sequence). CDR3 amino acids: CASSRLAGRSSYNEQFF. CDR3 nucleotide sequence: TGTGCCAGCAGCCGACTAGCGGGGCGGAGCTCCTACAATGAGCAGTTCTTC.

Points on this clonotype: The germline gene is not matched at one end of the junction; a read error may be the cause. This chain links TRBV11-2 with TRBJ2-1; no clear D. This CDR3 has 13 amino acids. Looked up from germline, CDR1 is SGHAT and CDR2 is FQNNGV. Here the CDR3 DNA reads TGTGCCAGCAGCATACGTACTTACAATGGGCAGTTCTTC. It translates to CASSIRTYNGQFF.

This clonotype was seen at least ten times. The CDR3 nucleotides are TGTGCCAGCAGCGACAGGGGAAGGGAGACCCAGTACTTC. Translated, it gives CASSDRGRETQYF. V and J are TRBV27 and TRBJ2-5; TRBD1 matches 8 bases. The CDR3 covers 13 residues. CDR1 and CDR2 from the germline V gene are MNHEY and SMNVEV (reference sequence). V shed 6 bases and J 5 bases; nucleotides not matched to a gene: 5.

With respect to this clonotype: This may be a read error, as it is one base from a much larger clone. V gene TRBV28 combines with J gene TRBJ2-1; 10 bases fit TRBD2. CDR1 is MDHEN and CDR2 is SYDVKM in the germline V gene. The CDR3 extends over 14 amino acids. CDR3 nucleotide sequence: TGTGCCAGCAGACTAGCGGGATTAGGAAATGAGCGGTTCTTC. Translated: CASRLAGLGNERFF.